The next 27 T cell receptor beta chains were all read from a single sample in a study of human T cells and chemical hapten exposure (dated by TCRdb to the early 2020s). The time point label here, explained by the study, means: patch test 2, 6 weeks after DPC sensitization. Per the publication, the treatment or condition label means: therapeutic diphenylcyclopropenone sensitization with weekly scalp DPC. The method was RACE. Sequencer: NextSeq 500. TCRdb's own reprocessing of the public reads used fastp at Q25 and MiXCR and kept productive beta chains. Every distinct CDR3 protein forms one entry, paired with its most common genes and DNA. This sample holds 110,000 to 150,000 distinct CDR3 sequences; approximately 12% were observed only once. The top ten hold 1.3% to 1.5% of the sample. This specimen consisted of whole blood, obtained in connection with sensitization to the hapten diphenylcyclopropenone (DPC). The receptors were sampled from a woman aged 45-60 years with alopecia areata. Some clones in this sample may be carry-over from other donors' samples.

The J gene is TRBJ2-3, the V gene TRBV10-1, with unresolved D. CDR3 length: 15 amino acids. Germline CDR1 reads WNHNN; CDR2 reads SYGVQD (reference sequence). Trimming left V 0 bases short and J 2 bases short, with 9 bases between. The CDR3 DNA sequence: TGCGCCAGCAGTGAGTCCTATGTGACCACAGATACGCAGTATTTT. Amino acid sequence: CASSESYVTTDTQYF.

The chain has TRBV6-5 and TRBJ1-6, with D possibly matching TRBD1 (6 bases). Trimming shortened V by 6 bases and J by 7 bases, and 13 bases separated the two germline ends. Germline V CDR1 and CDR2: MNHEY, SVGAGI. The CDR3 spans 14 residues. The CDR3 nucleotides are TGTGCCAGCAGCCGAGGGGGGTGGAATTCACCCCTCCACTTT. Its translation is CASSRGGWNSPLHF.

In DNA, the CDR3 is TGCGCCAGCAGCCTCGTAATCGCCAATGAGCAGTTCTTC. Translation: CASSLVIANEQFF. The gene calls are TRBV5-1 and TRBJ2-1; D is undetermined. CDR1 and CDR2 (germline): SGHRS, YFSETQ. V was clipped by 4 bases and J by 6 bases, with 11 bases between them. This CDR3 is built from 13 residues.

Note on this clonotype: One junction end does not reproduce the germline sequence, and a read error may be involved. The CDR3 sequence is CANSLELAGVTGELFF. The CDR3 DNA reads as TGTGCCAACAGCTTAGAGCTAGCGGGAGTCACCGGGGAGCTGTTTTTT. The rearrangement uses TRBV11-2 and TRBJ2-2, with 10 positions matching TRBD2. This CDR3 has 16 residues. Germline CDR1 is SGHAT and CDR2 is FQNNGV.

This chain links TRBV5-1 with TRBJ2-3, with a weak D call TRBD2 (6 bases). This CDR3 is built from 17 residues. Germline-derived CDR1 and CDR2 are SGHRS and YFSETQ. Trimming took 0 bases from V and 3 from J, leaving 17 bases between them. As DNA, the CDR3 is TGCGCCAGCAGCTTGGAGGGCAGGCGAGGAGGGACAGATACGCAGTATTTT. It is translated as CASSLEGRRGGTDTQYF.

The chain employs TRBV29-1 and TRBJ2-7, with D possibly being TRBD2 (5 bases). The germline V and J ends were trimmed by 0 bases and 4 bases, with 13 bases remaining between them. Germline CDR1 and CDR2: SQVTM and ANQGSEA. This CDR3 has 14 amino acids. DNA of the CDR3: TGCAGCGTTGAAGAACCGTCCGGGGTTTACGAGCAGTACTTC. Residues: CSVEEPSGVYEQYF.

This clonotype turned up a few times. The chain links TRBV11-2 to TRBJ2-2, with D possibly matching TRBD1 (5 bases). Germline V lookup: CDR1 SGHAT, CDR2 FQNNGV. Trimming took off 8 bases at V and 5 bases at J, with 21 bases between the two ends. The CDR3 totals 16 residues. As DNA, the CDR3 is TGTGCCAGCCCAACCGCCGGACATATCCGGACCGGGGAGCTGTTTTTT. Translated: CASPTAGHIRTGELFF.

The rearrangement uses TRBV28 and TRBJ2-7; D call uncertain. V lost 3 bases, J lost 6 bases, and 18 bases lay in between. Germline V gives CDR1 MDHEN, CDR2 SYDVKM. This CDR3 is 15 amino acids long. The CDR3 is CASSFALSPHLEQYF. Written as DNA, the CDR3 is TGTGCCAGCAGTTTCGCCCTCTCCCCCCACCTCGAGCAGTACTTC.

This clonotype was seen only a few times. J is TRBJ2-7 and V is TRBV14, with D unresolved. CDR3 length: 13 residues. Deletions cut 2 bases from V and 7 bases from J, with 12 bases between. The germline V gene encodes CDR1 SGHDN and CDR2 FVKESK. Here the CDR3 DNA reads TGTGCCAGCAGCCAACAACTTATGCAAGAGCAGTACTTC. It yields the protein CASSQQLMQEQYF.

The chain couples TRBV10-3 to TRBJ2-4, with TRBD1 identical over 7 bases. Germline V gene lookup returns CDR1 ENHRY and CDR2 SYGVKD. This CDR3 contains 15 residues. The junction had 2 bases not matched to a gene; V was cut back by 3 bases and J by 0 bases. The CDR3 is CAISDGQVAKNIQYF. DNA for the CDR3: TGTGCCATCAGTGATGGACAGGTAGCCAAAAACATTCAGTACTTC.

This clonotype was detected many times. The chain carries TRBV4-3 and TRBJ2-1, with 8 bases lining up with TRBD2. V lost 4 bases to trimming and J lost 8 bases; unmatched junction nucleotides: 10. In germline, CDR1 is LGHNA, CDR2 YSLEER. The CDR3 sequence is 15 residues long. The CDR3 protein is CASSLIAGTRDEQFF. In nucleotides, the CDR3 is TGCGCCAGCAGCCTTATCGCCGGGACTAGGGATGAGCAGTTCTTC.

This clonotype was observed a few times. V usage is TRBV7-9 and J usage is TRBJ2-2; 8 bases are shared with TRBD2. The trim removed 7 bases at V and 5 bases at J, leaving 6 bases unmatched. Germline CDR1 is SEHNR and CDR2 is FQNEAQ (reference sequence). The CDR3 runs 14 residues. The CDR3: CASIESGSTGELFF. In nucleotides, the CDR3 is TGTGCCAGCATCGAAAGCGGGAGTACCGGGGAGCTGTTTTTT.

The chain joins TRBV30 to TRBJ1-3; no definite D call. The CDR3 totals 12 residues. V was trimmed by 3 bases and J by 4 bases, leaving 7 bases between them. Germline CDR1 GTSNPN, CDR2 SVGIG (reference sequence). The CDR3 nucleotides read TGTGCCTGGAGCTTCAGAGGAAACACCATATATTTT. Its protein is CAWSFRGNTIYF. Full variable domain (rest looked up from reference TRBV30 and TRBJ1-3): SQTIHQWPATLVQPVGSPLSLECTVEGTSNPNLYWYRQAAGRGLQLLFYSVGIGQISSEVPQNLSASRPQDRQFILSSKKLLLSDSGFYLCAWSFRGNTIYFGEGSWLTVV.

The V and J genes are TRBV24-1 and TRBJ2-2; 8 bases agree with TRBD2. The trim removed 4 bases at V and 5 bases at J, leaving 8 bases unmatched. The CDR3 consists of 16 residues. The germline V gene encodes CDR1 KGHDR and CDR2 SFDVKD. CDR3 DNA sequence: TGTGCCACCAGTGACCCAGCGGGAGAAGGGACCGGGGAGCTGTTTTTT. Protein product: CATSDPAGEGTGELFF.

The sample holds many counts of this clonotype. The V gene is TRBV24-1, the J gene TRBJ2-5; weak D call: TRBD1 (6 bases). Between the trimmed V and J ends, which lost 4 bases and 5 bases, there was a span of 13 bases. In germline, CDR1 is KGHDR, CDR2 SFDVKD. The CDR3 is 14 amino acids. In nucleotides, the CDR3 is TGTGCCACCAGTGAGCCCGACAGGCCCGAGACCCAGTACTTC. It is translated as CATSEPDRPETQYF.

This clonotype has ten or more counts. The genes are TRBV19 and TRBJ2-1, with 7 nucleotides matching TRBD2. There are 15 residues in the CDR3. Germline CDR1 is LNHDA and CDR2 is SQIVND (reference sequence). Trimming took 6 bases from V and 6 from J; bases not matched to a gene: 11. CDR3 sequence reads: CASSPTSVRGNEQFF. The CDR3 nucleotides are TGTGCCAGTAGCCCTACTAGCGTCCGGGGCAATGAGCAGTTCTTC.

V gene TRBV6-1 combines with J gene TRBJ2-3; D assignment may be TRBD1 or TRBD2 (6 bases each). V gave up 2 bases and J gave up 6 bases, with 18 bases separating them. The CDR3 has 16 amino acids. Germline V gives CDR1 MNHNS, CDR2 SASEGT. CDR3 amino acids: CASSETESGGMDTQYF. The CDR3 region has the DNA TGTGCCAGCAGTGAAACAGAGTCCGGGGGCATGGATACGCAGTATTTT.

V is TRBV18 and J is TRBJ2-7; 9 bases map to TRBD2. The V gene end was trimmed by 5 bases and the J gene end by 4 bases; junction bases not matched to a gene: 9. The CDR3 consists of 15 residues. The germline gives CDR1 KGHSH, CDR2 LQKENI. CDR3 amino acids: CASSEGASGNYEQYF. Written as DNA, the CDR3 is TGTGCCAGCTCAGAGGGAGCTAGCGGGAATTACGAGCAGTACTTC.

This clonotype was detected ten times or more. The chain links TRBV7-9 to TRBJ2-5; D is perhaps TRBD1 (5 bases). This CDR3 contains 14 residues. The germline CDR1 and CDR2 sequences are SEHNR and FQNEAQ (reference sequence). V lost 0 bases to trimming and J lost 5 bases, with 10 bases between them. The CDR3 is CASSLAGRQETQYF. The CDR3, as DNA: TGTGCCAGCAGCTTAGCGGGGCGACAGGAGACCCAGTACTTC.

This clonotype was detected many times. The V gene is TRBV4-1, the J gene TRBJ2-7, with 7 positions matching TRBD1. CDR3 length equals 14 residues. V lost 4 bases to trimming and J lost 6 bases; unmatched junction nucleotides: 9. Germline V gene lookup returns CDR1 MGHRA and CDR2 YSYEKL. In nucleotides, the CDR3 is TGCGCCAGCAGCCCAGCCGTACAGGGGTTCGAGCAGTACTTC. It specifies CASSPAVQGFEQYF.

Concerning this clonotype itself: A single base separates this from a much larger clone, so it may be a read error. The chain is built from TRBV16 and TRBJ1-1; weak D call: TRBD1 (6 bases). The CDR3 sequence is 15 residues long. Looked up from germline, CDR1 is KGHSY and CDR2 is FQNENV. The CDR3 loop reads CAGSPIQGRQTEAFF. The CDR3 DNA is TGTGCCGGCAGCCCGATACAGGGAAGGCAGACTGAAGCTTTCTTT.

This clonotype turned up a few times. The V gene is TRBV7-9, the J gene TRBJ1-4; D is uncertain. This CDR3 is built from 12 residues. V was trimmed by 7 bases and J by 3 bases, leaving 6 bases between them. Germline CDR1 is SEHNR and CDR2 is FQNEAQ (reference sequence). The CDR3 nucleotides are TGTGCCAGCACCCCGTCTAATGAAAAACTGTTTTTT. It is translated as CASTPSNEKLFF.

This clonotype was seen only a few times. V usage is TRBV5-1 and J usage is TRBJ2-5; D is unresolved. The CDR3 extends over 13 amino acids. The V end was cut by 0 bases, the J end by 9 bases, with 12 bases between. Germline CDR1 reads SGHRS; CDR2 reads YFSETQ. The CDR3: CASSLEVPSSQYF. The DNA for the CDR3 is TGCGCCAGCAGCTTGGAGGTCCCCAGTTCCCAGTACTTC.

The table lists this clonotype with many counts. The chain links TRBV14 to TRBJ2-1; TRBD2 matches 14 bases. The CDR3 has 19 amino acids. Germline V CDR1 and CDR2: SGHDN, FVKESK. The junction had 7 bases not matched to a gene; V was cut back by 3 bases and J by 0 bases. The CDR3 nucleotides are TGTGCCAGCAGCCAGAGGGGACTAGCGGGAGAGACCTCCTACAATGAGCAGTTCTTC. Translated: CASSQRGLAGETSYNEQFF. Complete variable domain (other parts from reference TRBV14 and TRBJ2-1): EAGVTQFPSHSVIEKGQTVTLRCDPISGHDNLYWYRRVMGKEIKFLLHFVKESKQDESGMPNNRFLAERTGGTYSTLKVQPAELEDSGVYFCASSQRGLAGETSYNEQFFGPGTRLTVL.

The rearrangement joins TRBV2 to TRBJ2-3, with 7 positions matching TRBD2. Germline V lookup: CDR1 SNHLY, CDR2 FYNNEI. The CDR3 has 14 residues. Germline trimming cut 2 bases from V and 4 bases from J; bases unmatched to any gene: 3. The CDR3 loop reads CASSELAVPDTQYF. In nucleotides, the CDR3 is TGTGCCAGCAGTGAACTAGCGGTGCCAGATACGCAGTATTTT.

Notes on this clonotype: Given a much more abundant clone one base away, this may be a read error. This chain joins TRBV21-1 and TRBJ1-5. TRBV21-1 is classified as a pseudogene. This CDR3 contains 11 residues. This chain's CDR3 is CASSKGLPQHF. CDR3 coding DNA: TGTGCCAGCAGCAAGGGCCTGCCCCAGCATTTT.

CDR3 sequence (DNA): TGCAGCGTTGCTCGCGGGAGGGCATCCGAAAACATTCAGTACTTC. Translated, it gives CSVARGRASENIQYF. V gene TRBV29-1 combines with J gene TRBJ2-4, with 9 bases matching TRBD2. The CDR3 is made up of 15 amino acids. The germline V gene encodes CDR1 SQVTM and CDR2 ANQGSEA. V was pared by 4 bases and J by 5 bases, with 9 bases of the junction left unmatched. The full variable domain, rest sourced from reference TRBV29-1 and TRBJ2-4, is SAVISQKPSRDICQRGTSLTIQCQVDSQVTMMFWYRQQPGQSLTLIATANQGSEATYESGFVIDKFPISRPNLTFSTLTVSNMSPEDSSIYLCSVARGRASENIQYFGAGTRLSVL.